This TCR beta chain was found in a study of blood T cell repertoires in COVID-19. Methods used by the authors: Nucleated cell number was recorded as an estimate derived from reference gene primer amplification. Sequenced by immunoSEQ multiplex PCR; TCRdb stores in-frame clones only, minus some. V and J calls and clone size are those listed in that table; D and trimming were worked out from the DNA. This table holds over 110,000 clones, 84% found once. Germline assignment: CDR1 KGHSH and CDR2 LQKENI. The CDR3 has 15 residues. Trimming took 5 bases from V and 7 from J, leaving 15 bases between them. The receptor's source is a man in his forties or fifties in a cohort exposed to, infected with or recovered from COVID-19 (not recorded which). The rearrangement links TRBV18 to TRBJ1-6, with D uncertain. The sequencing input was PBMCs or T cells enriched from blood (not recorded which). The CDR3 spells CASSEAGLGNSPLHF. DNA for the CDR3: TGTGCCAGCTCAGAGGCCGGACTTGGAAATTCACCCCTCCACTTT.